The clone carrying this TCR beta chain was seen only once. The antigen remains unidentified. Time point in this sample: baseline, week 1 (first vaccination visit). Treatment reported: pre-vaccination baseline after standard-of-care therapy. Donors' newly diagnosed IDH1-mutant WHO grade 3 or 4 astrocytomas lacked nuclear ATRX. Germline assignment: CDR1 SGHVS and CDR2 FQNEAQ. The ends were cut back, 0 bases at V and 3 bases at J, with 12 bases in the middle. This CDR3 spans 16 amino acids. This entry belongs to a study of a mutant IDH1 vaccine in newly diagnosed glioma. Generated by immunoSEQ multiplex PCR, the TCRdb table keeps only in-frame clones and is missing some. The data contain roughly 68,000 clones, around 79% of them singletons. Findings and caveats of the study: Vaccination elicited immune responses in 93.3% of patients. Top peripheral T cell clonotype shifts appeared unrelated to pseudoprogression.

The clonotype originates from a man in his fifties with glioma. The starting material was PBMCs, obtained from a glioma patient treated with radiotherapy, temozolomide or both. The rearrangement joins TRBV7-8 to TRBJ1-5; perhaps TRBD1 as D (6 bases). DNA for the CDR3: TGTGCCAGCAGCTTAGCGGGGCGGGGGGCCAATCAGCCCCAGCATTTT. This encodes CASSLAGRGANQPQHF.